The sample holds one count of the clone carrying this T cell receptor beta chain. Treatment in this sample: randomized to nivolumab then ipilimumab (arm A) or the reverse (arm B). The V gene lost 4 bases and the J gene lost 4 bases, with 14 bases spanning the gap. The CDR3 extends over 16 amino acids. Germline V gene lookup returns CDR1 MDHEN and CDR2 SYDVKM. This sample is drawn from a study of sequential checkpoint blockade in melanoma. Study summary: Randomization was 1:1 between first-line nivolumab→ipilimumab and ipilimumab→nivolumab. Maintenance nivolumab came after either treatment sequence.

Profiling relied on immunoSEQ multiplex PCR, and the TCRdb table lists in-frame clones only, not all of them. The table includes roughly 20,000 clones, approximately 69% detected once. Source: CD8+ T cells sorted from blood (inferred from file names), taken from a patient given nivolumab and ipilimumab in sequence. This chain joins TRBV28 and TRBJ1-6, with D possibly being TRBD1 (6 bases). The TCR was taken from a human donor with melanoma. This CDR3 is CASSSPDREYNSPLHF. In nucleotides, the CDR3 is TGTGCCAGCAGTTCCCCGGACAGAGAGTATAATTCACCCCTCCACTTT.